These 8 T cell receptor beta chains share one sample of origin, sequenced in a study of T cells in Graves' hyperthyroidism and ophthalmopathy. Researchers amplified the TCR beta CDR3 regions from RNA transcripts. First-round RT-PCR with HTBI primers amplified the TCR CDR3 region. TCRdb used MiXCR to reprocess the multiplex PCR reads, holding one entry per CDR3 protein. The sample has about 210,000 distinct CDR3 sequences; over 15% are singletons. The specimen sequenced was blood. Every receptor here comes from a middle-aged man with Graves' hyperthyroidism.

On this clonotype itself: This is likely a read error, given that the CDR3 carries no conserved phenylalanine or tryptophan at its end. The rearrangement links TRBV7-8 to TRBJ2-7; 8 bases fit TRBD2. This CDR3 is 18 amino acids long. CDR1 and CDR2 from the germline V gene are SGHVS and FQNEAQ. Unmatched junction bases numbered 17, after V lost 5 bases and J lost 2 bases. CDR3 residues: CASSTMTPTSGIPYEQYL. DNA for the CDR3: TGTGCCAGCAGCACCATGACGCCAACTAGCGGAATCCCCTACGAGCAGTACCTC.

This clonotype was found many times. This sequence joins TRBV12-3 or TRBV12-4 and TRBJ2-3; 8 bases match TRBD2. V shed 8 bases, J shed 5 bases, and the junction held 6 bases outside the gene matches. This CDR3 comprises 13 residues. The chain's CDR3 is CASSTGGKDTQYF. In DNA, the CDR3 is TGTGCCAGCTCGACGGGAGGGAAAGATACGCAGTATTTT.

The gene calls are TRBV5-4 and TRBJ2-3; no clear D. The CDR3 length is 13 residues. The germline V and J ends were trimmed by 4 bases and 2 bases, with 8 bases remaining between them. Germline V lookup: CDR1 SGHNT, CDR2 YYREEE (reference sequence). The DNA for the CDR3 is TGTGCCAGCAGCCTCCCCCACACAGATACGCAGTATTTT. Protein sequence: CASSLPHTDTQYF.

Points on this clonotype: The junction and the germline gene differ at one end; a read error may be behind it. This rearrangement joins TRBV2 to TRBJ1-2, with 11 bases identical to TRBD1. Germline lookup yields CDR1 SNHLY and CDR2 FYNNEI. The length of the CDR3 is 13 residues. The CDR3 here is CASSEGQGAGYTF. The CDR3 bases are TGTGCCAGCAGCGAAGGACAGGGGGCTGGCTACACCTTC.

This clonotype was picked up a small number of times. The rearrangement uses TRBV6-1 and TRBJ1-1; D gene ambiguous. The CDR3 has 13 amino acids. Germline assignment: CDR1 MNHNS and CDR2 SASEGT. V dropped 6 bases and J dropped 7 bases, with 15 bases sitting between them. This CDR3 reads CASSFNLPGEAFF. The DNA of the CDR3 is TGTGCCAGCAGCTTTAACTTGCCAGGTGAAGCTTTCTTT.

This clonotype was observed many times. The rearrangement uses TRBV6-1 and TRBJ2-2; TRBD1 agrees at 7 bases. In germline, CDR1 is MNHNS, CDR2 SASEGT. With V trimmed by 5 bases and J by 2 bases, 5 bases remained unmatched. This CDR3 is built from 15 residues. CDR3: CASSPGTANTGELFF. The CDR3 nucleotides read TGTGCCAGCAGTCCCGGGACAGCCAACACCGGGGAGCTGTTTTTT.

At least ten counts were recorded for this clonotype. The V and J genes are TRBV30 and TRBJ1-1, with no clear D. Trimming took 4 bases from V and 4 from J, leaving 16 bases between them. The CDR3 totals 14 residues. The germline V gene has CDR1 GTSNPN and CDR2 SVGIG (reference sequence). This CDR3 reads CAWNLPLGTTEAFF. The CDR3 DNA sequence: TGTGCCTGGAACCTTCCTCTGGGAACCACTGAAGCTTTCTTT.

This clonotype came up many times. V and J are TRBV11-3 and TRBJ2-3; 9 bases map to TRBD2. The length of the CDR3 is 14 residues. Germline V lookup: CDR1 SGHNT, CDR2 YENEEA. V lost 6 bases and J lost 2; bases outside the gene matches: 3. CDR3 in amino acids: CASRAGGNTDTQYF. The CDR3 DNA reads TGTGCCAGCAGGGCGGGAGGGAACACAGATACGCAGTATTTT.